A single sample is the source of the 3 T cell receptor beta chains below, sequenced in a study of blood T cell repertoires in COVID-19. The data were produced by immunoSEQ multiplex PCR, yet TCRdb's version contains in-frame clones alone and is incomplete. The table shows under 150,000 clones, with roughly 88% occurring only once. Specimen: peripheral blood. The receptors come from a woman aged 55-70 years with COVID-19, enrolled during active disease.

The chain joins TRBV5-1 to TRBJ2-7; 8 bases match TRBD2. The trim removed 4 bases at V and 3 bases at J, leaving 6 bases unmatched. This CDR3 has 14 amino acids. CDR1 is SGHRS, CDR2 YFSETQ, per germline. The CDR3 nucleotides are TGCGCCAGCAGCCCCTCCGGGGGGGGCTACGAGCAGTACTTC. Translated: CASSPSGGGYEQYF. The full variable domain, with the rest looked up from reference TRBV5-1 and TRBJ2-7, is KAGVTQTPRYLIKTRGQQVTLSCSPISGHRSVSWYQQTPGQGLQFLFEYFSETQRNKGNFPGRFSGRQFSNSRSEMNVSTLELGDSALYLCASSPSGGGYEQYFGPGTRLTVT.

The rearrangement joins TRBV4-2 to TRBJ1-1; possible D gene TRBD1, 5 bases. Trimming took 3 bases from V and 1 from J, leaving 9 bases between them. From germline, CDR1 is LGHNA and CDR2 YNFKEQ. The CDR3 is 14 amino acids. CDR3 in DNA: TGTGCCAGCAGCCACCTAGACAGGAACACTGAAGCTTTCTTT. Translation: CASSHLDRNTEAFF.

The chain is built from TRBV10-3 and TRBJ1-1; TRBD1 matches at 8 bases. J was trimmed by 3 bases and V by 2 bases; bases with no gene match: 8. This CDR3 has 16 amino acids. Germline assignment: CDR1 ENHRY and CDR2 SYGVKD. CDR3 protein: CAISEGRGRGDTEAFF. Here the CDR3 DNA reads TGTGCCATCAGTGAGGGCAGGGGGCGCGGGGACACTGAAGCTTTCTTT.